The subject of this entry is one T cell receptor beta chain. Antigen specificity is unknown. The naive CD8 fraction comprised CD45RO-negative cells positively selected for CCR7 and excluded terminally differentiated effector memory CD45RA+ cells. The assay was immunoSEQ multiplex PCR, and TCRdb's table has in-frame clones only and misses some. Of around 2,000,000 clones listed, 90% to 95% are singletons. This CDR3 has 15 residues. Trimming took 5 bases from V and 8 from J; bases not matched to a gene: 10. The germline gives CDR1 SGHTA, CDR2 FQGNSA. The entry originates in a study of shared clonotypes between healthy human individuals. Study-level background: Aged between 18 and 49, the donors were a couple of women and a few men. CD4 naive cells filled three plates per donor, CD4 memory three, CD8 naive two and CD8 memory one.

Overall study findings and caveats: All-four-donor shared clonotypes had higher generation probabilities than non-shared clonotypes did.

The sequenced sample was naive CD8+ T cells from PBMCs. The chain uses TRBV7-2 and TRBJ1-4, with 8 bases fitting TRBD1. The receptor's source is a man younger than 35 in good health. Some clones in this sample may be carry-over from other donors' samples. The CDR3 DNA reads as TGTGCCAGCAGCCCCCTGGACAGGGAGGGAGAAAAACTGTTTTTT. Residues: CASSPLDREGEKLFF.